A selection of T cell receptor beta chains follows, all from one sample in a study of CD8 T cells in Susac syndrome. TCRdb redid the calling of the immunoSEQ multiplex PCR reads with MiXCR, one entry per CDR3 protein. The data hold some 52,000 distinct CDR3 sequences, with about 92% observed a single time. Sequencing was performed on CD8+ T cells from PBMCs. These receptors originate from a human donor with multiple sclerosis. The CDR3 runs from the conserved cysteine through the conserved F or W.

TRBJ1-1	13	TRBV29-1	CSADRGIMTEAFF
TRBJ2-7	12	TRBV28	CASRFGGHEQYF
TRBJ1-2	13	TRBV15	CATRDTGSGGYTF
TRBJ1-2	15	TRBV9	CASSVDSTPGYGYTF
TRBJ2-7	13	TRBV9	CASSVDGTYEQYF
TRBJ2-4	15	TRBV9	CASSVEGGMGNIQYF
TRBJ1-2	12	TRBV30	CALPRRNYGYTF
TRBJ2-7	14	TRBV4-1	CASSQEEGSYEQYF
TRBJ2-1	15	TRBV6-5	CASSLLAGGLNEQFF
TRBJ1-4	15	TRBV7-9	CASSRQGAQNEKLFF
TRBJ1-1	16	TRBV30	CAWSTGQGGIGTEAFF
TRBJ1-1	15	TRBV2	CASSLAGRVNTEAFF
TRBJ1-5	12	TRBV27	CASSFLDQPQHF
TRBJ1-2	15	TRBV7-3	CASSFTDVNYNGYTF
TRBJ2-7	15	TRBV9	CASSVGGGYYHEQYF
TRBJ2-7	13	TRBV11-3	CASSMGTYHEQYF
TRBJ2-7	18	TRBV7-9	CASSPRTSGGVYSYEQYF
TRBJ2-2	14	TRBV12-3/TRBV12-4	CASSTGTKNGELFF
TRBJ2-1	15	TRBV9	CASSVGVRVYNEQFF
TRBJ2-7	16	TRBV7-3	CASSLNSGGILYEQYF
TRBJ2-7	16	TRBV4-2	CASSHDERGGSYEQYF
TRBJ1-1	16	TRBV15	CATSRERGLVDTEAFF
TRBJ2-7	15	TRBV7-9	CASSSGGSISYEQYF
TRBJ1-5	15	TRBV12-3/TRBV12-4	CASSRTRLDDQPQHF
TRBJ2-1	12	TRBV5-1	CASSLQGDEQFF
TRBJ2-1	15	TRBV3-1	CASSPGGLFPSEQFF
TRBJ2-2	12	TRBV5-6	CASSWGTGELFF
TRBJ2-7	12	TRBV11-2	CASSLTSYEQYF